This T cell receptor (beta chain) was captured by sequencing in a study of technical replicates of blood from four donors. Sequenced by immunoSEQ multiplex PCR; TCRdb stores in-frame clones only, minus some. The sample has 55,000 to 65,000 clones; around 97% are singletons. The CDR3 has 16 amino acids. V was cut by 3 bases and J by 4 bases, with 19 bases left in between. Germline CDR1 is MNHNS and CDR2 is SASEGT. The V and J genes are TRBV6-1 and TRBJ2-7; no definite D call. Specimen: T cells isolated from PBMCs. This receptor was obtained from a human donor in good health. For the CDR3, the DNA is TGTGCCAGCAGTGATTCGTCTTTTTATTACACGTACGAGCAGTACTTC. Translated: CASSDSSFYYTYEQYF.